The next 13 T cell receptor beta chains were all read from a single sample in a study of shared clonotypes between healthy human individuals. Sequenced by immunoSEQ multiplex PCR; TCRdb stores in-frame clones only, minus some. Here the sample spans some 530,000 clones, 81% being singletons. Source material: PBMCs. The receptor source for this set is a woman aged 40 to 50 in good health. Some clones in this sample may be carry-over from other donors' samples.

Concerning this clone itself: Without the conserved terminal phenylalanine or tryptophan, this CDR3 likely stems from a read error. The DNA is left out, because the CDR3 cannot be placed on it with certainty; the CDR3 is given as TCRdb lists it. This chain links TRBV6-5 with TRBJ2-7; the table assigns TRBD2, which was not confirmed against the DNA. The CDR3 totals 12 residues, both ends included. CDR1 is MNHEY, CDR2 SVGAGI, per germline. The CDR3 loop reads CASSSQTSGNSR.

This clone was observed a single time. V is TRBV29-1 and J is TRBJ2-7; a possible D gene is TRBD1 (6 bases). This CDR3 has 13 residues. V lost 1 base, J lost 3 bases, and 10 bases lay in between. The germline gives CDR1 SQVTM, CDR2 ANQGSEA. CDR3 DNA sequence: TGCAGCGTTGAAGTGGGGGCCCACTACGAGCAGTACTTC. Translation: CSVEVGAHYEQYF.

V is TRBV20-1 and J is TRBJ2-7; D remains ambiguous. Germline-derived CDR1 and CDR2 are DFQATT and SNEGSKA (reference sequence). The CDR3 runs 10 residues. V dropped 3 bases and J dropped 3 bases, with 3 bases sitting between them. The CDR3 loop reads CSARSYEQYF. CDR3 coding DNA: TGCAGTGCTAGGAGCTACGAGCAGTACTTC.

This chain links TRBV28 with TRBJ1-4; unclear D gene. This CDR3 spans 14 amino acids. In germline, CDR1 is MDHEN, CDR2 SYDVKM. Between the trimmed V and J ends, which lost 4 bases and 5 bases, there was a span of 11 bases. The CDR3 DNA follows: TGTGCCAGCAGTTGGGCAGGTGGAAATGAAAAACTGTTTTTT. Its protein is CASSWAGGNEKLFF. Complete variable domain (other parts from reference TRBV28 and TRBJ1-4): DVKVTQSSRYLVKRTGEKVFLECVQDMDHENMFWYRQDPGLGLRLIYFSYDVKMKEKGDIPEGYSVSREKKERFSLILESASTNQTSMYLCASSWAGGNEKLFFGSGTQLSVL.

This clone was counted once. This chain uses TRBV14 with TRBJ2-7; possible D gene TRBD1, 6 bases. V shed 4 bases and J shed 3 bases, with 16 bases lying between them. Germline CDR1 reads SGHDN; CDR2 reads FVKESK. The CDR3 is made up of 15 amino acids. This chain's CDR3 is CASSPERARGYEQYF. CDR3 DNA: TGTGCCAGCAGCCCAGAGAGGGCCAGGGGCTACGAGCAGTACTTC.

Turning to this clone: Given a far larger clone just one base away, this is likely a sequencing read error. The V gene is TRBV6-5, the J gene TRBJ2-7, with 7 bases aligning to TRBD2. V lost 5 bases, J lost 0 bases, and 7 bases stayed unmatched. Germline V gene sequence: CDR1 MNHEY, CDR2 SVGAGI. The CDR3 spans 15 residues. The CDR3 DNA reads TGTGCCAGCAGTCCACCTAGCGGACGCTCCTACGAGCAGTACTTC. This gives the protein CASSPPSGRSYEQYF.

The chain employs TRBV18 and TRBJ2-7; D unclear. Germline V gene sequence: CDR1 KGHSH, CDR2 LQKENI. The length of the CDR3 is 14 residues. V lost 0 bases and J lost 4, with 10 bases in between. In DNA form, the CDR3 reads TGTGCCAGCTCACCACCGGCGCGAAGATACGAGCAGTACTTC. Protein: CASSPPARRYEQYF.

This chain links TRBV21-1 with TRBJ2-7; the table calls TRBD1, which could not be checked here. TRBV21-1 has pseudogene status. The CDR3 runs to 12 residues. The chain's CDR3 is CASLGAKYEQYF. DNA for the CDR3: TGTGCCAGCTTGGGGGCCAAGTACGAGCAGTACTTC.

As concerns this clone: The sample holds other DNA sequences that translate to the same CDR3. J is TRBJ1-2 and V is TRBV5-1; 7 positions match TRBD1. This CDR3 has 14 amino acids. J was trimmed by 5 bases and V by 2 bases; bases with no gene match: 6. Germline CDR1 SGHRS, CDR2 YFSETQ. CDR3: CASSFPDRAYGYTF. For the CDR3, the DNA is TGCGCCAGCAGCTTTCCCGACAGGGCTTATGGCTACACCTTC.

This clone was counted once. With a far larger clone one base away, a read error is the likely cause. The same CDR3 arises from other DNA sequences in this sample as well. J is TRBJ1-5 and V is TRBV4-2; perhaps TRBD1 as D (6 bases). CDR3 size: 18 residues. Germline V gene lookup returns CDR1 LGHNA and CDR2 YNFKEQ. The V and J ends lost 6 bases and 7 bases respectively, with 28 bases between them. Here the CDR3 DNA reads TGTGCCAGCAGTCAACAGCATTACCAACAGGGTTCAAGGCAGCCCCAGCATTTT. Its protein product is CASSQQHYQQGSRQPQHF.

As regards this clone: A read error likely explains this, since a far larger clone differs by one base. Different DNA sequences within this sample yield the same CDR3. The V gene is TRBV29-1, the J gene TRBJ2-7; 7 nucleotides match TRBD2. The CDR3 consists of 13 residues. Germline values: CDR1 SQVTM, CDR2 ANQGSEA. V lost 7 bases, J lost 7 bases, and 13 bases stayed unmatched. The CDR3 protein is CSGRLAGAGEQYF. The CDR3 region has the DNA TGCAGCGGGCGACTAGCTGGAGCCGGGGAGCAGTACTTC.

V is TRBV29-1 and J is TRBJ2-7, with D possibly matching TRBD1 (6 bases). The germline V and J ends were trimmed by 3 bases and 7 bases, with 13 bases remaining between them. This CDR3 spans 12 amino acids. The V gene's germline CDR1 is SQVTM and CDR2 ANQGSEA. As DNA, the CDR3 is TGCAGCGTTGAGGGGGCAGCGGATGAGCAGTACTTC. Protein: CSVEGAADEQYF.

The gene calls are TRBV28 and TRBJ2-1; D is unresolved. The CDR3 is 13 amino acids. Trimming stripped 6 bases from V and 15 bases from J, with 21 bases between. Germline V gene lookup returns CDR1 MDHEN and CDR2 SYDVKM. The DNA of the CDR3 is TGTGCCAGCAGCCCGCCCACGGTAGCTTATCTGTTCTTC. Translated, it gives CASSPPTVAYLFF.